These 27 T cell receptor beta chains were sequenced from one sample in a study of T cells in Graves' hyperthyroidism and ophthalmopathy. RNA transcripts were the template for amplifying TCR beta CDR3 regions. The study used the HTBI primer set for a first-round RT-PCR of the TCR CDR3. TCRdb reprocessed the multiplex PCR reads with MiXCR, giving one entry per CDR3 protein. The sample has hundreds of thousands of distinct CDR3 sequences, about 14% seen once. Material for sequencing was blood. The receptors derive from a woman younger than 35 with Graves' hyperthyroidism.

The chain couples TRBV4-1 to TRBJ2-2; possibly TRBD2 for D (5 bases). V lost 4 bases and J 5 bases, leaving 11 bases between the germline ends. The CDR3 has 14 residues. Germline CDR1 reads MGHRA; CDR2 reads YSYEKL. The CDR3 is CASSPSWRTGELFF. The CDR3 DNA reads as TGCGCCAGCAGCCCCTCCTGGAGGACCGGGGAGCTGTTTTTT.

This clonotype came up many times. The chain links TRBV6-1 to TRBJ2-7; TRBD1 aligns across 9 bases. Looked up from germline, CDR1 is MNHNS and CDR2 is SASEGT. The ends lost 5 bases at V and 9 bases at J; junction bases unmatched: 8. This CDR3 is 13 amino acids long. For the CDR3, the DNA is TGTGCCAGCAGTTATGTGACAGGGGGAGTGCAGTACTTC. Translated, it gives CASSYVTGGVQYF.

This clonotype was observed many times. V gene TRBV7-9 combines with J gene TRBJ1-5; tentative D call: TRBD1 (5 bases). This CDR3 is 14 amino acids long. Germline CDR1 is SEHNR and CDR2 is FQNEAQ (reference sequence). V was trimmed by 5 bases and J by 2 bases, leaving 10 bases between them. The CDR3 reads CASSLKGGNQPQHF. The CDR3 DNA reads as TGTGCCAGCAGCCTAAAAGGGGGCAATCAGCCCCAGCATTTT.

The V gene is TRBV4-1, the J gene TRBJ1-4; no clear D. V gave up 5 bases and J gave up 8 bases, with 15 bases separating them. The CDR3 loop spans 14 amino acids. Germline V CDR1 and CDR2: MGHRA, YSYEKL. The CDR3 loop reads CASSNRLAGEKLFF. The CDR3 DNA reads TGCGCCAGCAGCAATAGACTCGCCGGGGAAAAACTGTTTTTT.

This clonotype turned up a few times. The rearrangement links TRBV19 to TRBJ2-3, with 10 positions matching TRBD1. This CDR3 contains 15 residues. V lost 6 bases and J lost 1; bases outside the gene matches: 4. Germline V gene lookup returns CDR1 LNHDA and CDR2 SQIVND (reference sequence). Here the CDR3 DNA reads TGTGCCAGTAGCAAGGACAGGGGGGGCACAGATACGCAGTATTTT. This translates into CASSKDRGGTDTQYF.

In this sample, this clonotype turned up many times. The chain has TRBV6-1 and TRBJ2-7; 7 bases map to TRBD2. CDR3 length equals 13 residues. Germline trimming cut 4 bases from V and 4 bases from J; bases unmatched to any gene: 4. The germline V gene encodes CDR1 MNHNS and CDR2 SASEGT. The CDR3 nucleotides are TGTGCCAGCAGTGGCCTCGGGGGGTACGAGCAGTACTTC. Its protein is CASSGLGGYEQYF.

Concerning this clonotype: A much larger clone is a single base away; this may be a read error. The conserved phenylalanine or tryptophan is not found at the CDR3 terminus, so this likely reflects a read error. The rearrangement links TRBV11-2 to TRBJ2-1, with D uncertain. CDR1 is SGHAT and CDR2 is FQNNGV in the germline V gene. The V end lost 0 bases, the J end lost 7 bases, and 13 bases lay between the germline ends. The CDR3 totals 15 residues. The chain's CDR3 is CASSLDRGPLNEQFL. The CDR3 DNA is TGTGCCAGCAGCTTAGATCGCGGACCACTTAATGAGCAGTTCCTC.

This clonotype was seen ten or more times. The chain joins TRBV30 to TRBJ2-2; D call uncertain. V was trimmed by 4 bases and J by 5 bases, leaving 5 bases between them. Looked up from germline, CDR1 is GTSNPN and CDR2 is SVGIG (reference sequence). The CDR3 spans 11 residues. The CDR3 nucleotides are TGTGCCTGGACTAGGACCGGGGAGCTGTTTTTT. Its protein is CAWTRTGELFF.

This chain connects TRBV12-3 or TRBV12-4 to TRBJ1-5, with 7 bases fitting TRBD1. The CDR3 spans 14 residues. Germline trimming cut 4 bases from V and 5 bases from J; bases unmatched to any gene: 5. In DNA form, the CDR3 reads TGTGCCAGCAGTTCCCAACAGGGGCATCAGCCCCAGCATTTT. Its protein is CASSSQQGHQPQHF.

This clonotype was counted ten times or more. The chain recombines TRBV14 with TRBJ2-1; D is perhaps TRBD1 (5 bases). Germline-derived CDR1 and CDR2 are SGHDN and FVKESK. V dropped 0 bases and J dropped 2 bases, with 8 bases sitting between them. The CDR3 covers 15 residues. As DNA, the CDR3 is TGTGCCAGCAGCCAAGATCAACAGGCCTACAATGAGCAGTTCTTC. Translated: CASSQDQQAYNEQFF.

There are many counts of this clonotype. The rearrangement joins TRBV18 to TRBJ2-2; D may match TRBD1 or TRBD2 (5 bases each). V was shortened by 3 bases and J by 7 bases, with 9 bases between the two germline ends. Germline-derived CDR1 and CDR2 are KGHSH and LQKENI. The CDR3 has 13 amino acids. For the CDR3, the DNA is TGTGCCAGCTCACCCTGGGACCTCGGGGAGCTGTTTTTT. It codes for CASSPWDLGELFF.

This clonotype was seen ten or more times. The DNA for the CDR3 is TGCAGCGTTGACGCGAACACTGAAGCTTTCTTT. Its protein product is CSVDANTEAFF. The chain employs TRBV29-1 and TRBJ1-1; D call uncertain. The CDR3 length is 11 residues. Germline V lookup: CDR1 SQVTM, CDR2 ANQGSEA. Trimming took 3 bases from V and 1 from J, leaving 3 bases between them.

Many counts were recorded for this clonotype. The rearrangement uses TRBV30 and TRBJ1-2; D not resolved. The germline gives CDR1 GTSNPN, CDR2 SVGIG (reference sequence). The ends were cut back, 5 bases at V and 14 bases at J, with 24 bases in the middle. The CDR3 consists of 13 residues. The DNA of the CDR3 is TGTGCCTGGTCACCCGGCCCCCGGCATGGCTCTACCTTC. Protein: CAWSPGPRHGSTF. Complete variable domain (other parts from reference TRBV30 and TRBJ1-2): SQTIHQWPATLVQPVGSPLSLECTVEGTSNPNLYWYRQAAGRGLQLLFYSVGIGQISSEVPQNLSASRPQDRQFILSSKKLLLSDSGFYLCAWSPGPRHGSTFGSGTRLTVV.

The chain has TRBV7-8 and TRBJ2-2; TRBD1 matches at 7 bases. After removal of 5 bases from V and 4 bases from J, the junction contained 10 bases not matched to a gene. Germline-derived CDR1 and CDR2 are SGHVS and FQNEAQ. The CDR3 has 16 amino acids. The CDR3, as DNA: TGTGCCAGCAGCAGACAGGGAAGGACCCCCACCGGGGAGCTGTTTTTT. It is translated as CASSRQGRTPTGELFF.

At least ten counts were recorded for this clonotype. The chain's CDR3 is CASSLVPGAGEQYF. The CDR3, as DNA: TGCGCCAGCAGCTTGGTTCCGGGGGCAGGCGAGCAGTACTTC. This chain connects TRBV5-1 to TRBJ2-7, with D possibly being TRBD1 or TRBD2 (6 bases each). Trimming stripped 0 bases from V and 6 bases from J, with 13 bases between. There are 14 residues in the CDR3. Germline values: CDR1 SGHRS, CDR2 YFSETQ. Filled out from reference TRBV5-1 and TRBJ2-7, the complete variable domain reads KAGVTQTPRYLIKTRGQQVTLSCSPISGHRSVSWYQQTPGQGLQFLFEYFSETQRNKGNFPGRFSGRQFSNSRSEMNVSTLELGDSALYLCASSLVPGAGEQYFGPGTRLTVT.

This clonotype occurred many times. The chain joins TRBV12-3 or TRBV12-4 to TRBJ1-5, with D unclear. The CDR3 contains 14 residues. V lost 4 bases to trimming and J lost 0 bases, with 7 bases between them. The CDR3 bases are TGTGCCAGCAGTTGGGTAGGTAGCAATCAGCCCCAGCATTTT. Encoded protein: CASSWVGSNQPQHF.

J is TRBJ1-5 and V is TRBV7-2, with 8 bases lining up with TRBD1. This CDR3 has 15 residues. The V gene's germline CDR1 is SGHTA and CDR2 FQGNSA. V lost 1 base and J lost 5; bases outside the gene matches: 4. CDR3 loop: CASSLETGDYQPQHF. As DNA, the CDR3 is TGTGCCAGCAGCTTAGAGACAGGGGACTATCAGCCCCAGCATTTT.

The chain recombines TRBV7-8 with TRBJ2-7, with TRBD1 matching 7 bases. The germline V gene has CDR1 SGHVS and CDR2 FQNEAQ. Trimming took 2 bases from V and 4 from J; bases not matched to a gene: 5. The CDR3 runs 14 residues. This CDR3 reads CASSLRRQGYEQYF. The CDR3 coding sequence is TGTGCCAGCAGCTTAAGGAGACAGGGTTACGAGCAGTACTTC.

Only a few counts were recorded for this clonotype. This rearrangement joins TRBV6-1 to TRBJ2-3, with D possibly TRBD1 on 6 matching bases. V was pared by 5 bases and J by 4 bases, with 19 bases between. CDR3 length: 16 residues. Germline V gene data show CDR1 as MNHNS and CDR2 as SASEGT. The DNA for the CDR3 is TGTGCCAGCAGTAAACAACAGGGAAGCTGGGCAGATACGCAGTATTTT. This encodes CASSKQQGSWADTQYF.

This clonotype turned up a few times. This chain uses TRBV10-3 with TRBJ2-2; TRBD2 might be the D (6 bases). Germline V gives CDR1 ENHRY, CDR2 SYGVKD. The V end was cut by 0 bases, the J end by 0 bases, with 11 bases between. The CDR3 is 17 amino acids. The CDR3 DNA follows: TGTGCCATCAGTGAGTCGTTAGCGGTTGCGAACACCGGGGAGCTGTTTTTT. Translation: CAISESLAVANTGELFF.

CDR3 protein: CATSSRNTGELFF. CDR3 nucleotide sequence: TGTGCCACCAGTTCCAGGAACACCGGGGAGCTGTTTTTT. This chain uses TRBV24-1 with TRBJ2-2; D call uncertain. Germline V gene data show CDR1 as KGHDR and CDR2 as SFDVKD. The CDR3 length is 13 residues. V was trimmed by 6 bases and J by 1 base, leaving 5 bases between them.

This clonotype has only a few counts. This chain links TRBV6-1 with TRBJ1-5; no firm D call. Trimming shortened V by 5 bases and J by 0 bases, and 8 bases separated the two germline ends. Germline assignment: CDR1 MNHNS and CDR2 SASEGT. The CDR3 length is 14 residues. The chain's CDR3 is CASSYTNSNQPQHF. For the CDR3, the DNA is TGTGCCAGCAGTTACACGAATAGCAATCAGCCCCAGCATTTT.

This clonotype was counted a few times. The gene calls are TRBV5-1 and TRBJ1-2; TRBD1 is a possible D gene (5 bases). Germline V CDR1 and CDR2: SGHRS, YFSETQ. There are 13 residues in the CDR3. V lost 4 bases and J 6 bases, leaving 13 bases between the germline ends. The CDR3 region has the DNA TGCGCCAGCAGCCCGGGGGGTCAGGATGGCTACACCTTC. Translation: CASSPGGQDGYTF.

This clonotype was seen many times. This rearrangement joins TRBV6-2 or TRBV6-3 to TRBJ2-1; 11 bases are shared with TRBD2. The CDR3 runs to 15 residues. V lost 4 bases, J lost 3 bases, and 2 bases stayed unmatched. Germline-derived CDR1 and CDR2 are MNHEY and SVGEGT. In DNA, the CDR3 is TGTGCCAGCAGTTCCCTAGCGGGAGGCTACAATGAGCAGTTCTTC. It codes for CASSSLAGGYNEQFF.

Ten or more counts support this clonotype. The chain has TRBV18 and TRBJ2-1; weak D call: TRBD2 (6 bases). The germline CDR1 and CDR2 sequences are KGHSH and LQKENI. V was trimmed by 3 bases and J by 7 bases, leaving 16 bases between them. The CDR3 extends over 15 amino acids. In DNA form, the CDR3 reads TGTGCCAGCTCACCCGGGACTCTTTCCTCTAATGAGCAGTTCTTC. It codes for CASSPGTLSSNEQFF.

Comments on this clonotype: No conserved phenylalanine or tryptophan ends this CDR3, so it is likely a read error. The V call is TRBV29-1, the J call TRBJ2-7; TRBD1 aligns across 7 bases. Germline V lookup: CDR1 SQVTM, CDR2 ANQGSEA. This CDR3 region has 15 residues. Trimming cost V 1 base and J 3 bases; bases outside gene matches: 9. In DNA form, the CDR3 reads TGCAGCGTTGAAGGGAGACAGGGAACTTACTACGAGCAGTACCTC. Translated, it gives CSVEGRQGTYYEQYL.

The V call is TRBV28, the J call TRBJ2-7; D is possibly TRBD1 (5 bases). The V gene's germline CDR1 is MDHEN and CDR2 SYDVKM. With 6 bases removed from V and 4 bases from J, the gap between germline ends came to 13 bases. This CDR3 is 13 amino acids long. The CDR3 region has the DNA TGTGCCAGCAGGCCTAGGGGAAAGTACGAGCAGTACTTC. It encodes CASRPRGKYEQYF.